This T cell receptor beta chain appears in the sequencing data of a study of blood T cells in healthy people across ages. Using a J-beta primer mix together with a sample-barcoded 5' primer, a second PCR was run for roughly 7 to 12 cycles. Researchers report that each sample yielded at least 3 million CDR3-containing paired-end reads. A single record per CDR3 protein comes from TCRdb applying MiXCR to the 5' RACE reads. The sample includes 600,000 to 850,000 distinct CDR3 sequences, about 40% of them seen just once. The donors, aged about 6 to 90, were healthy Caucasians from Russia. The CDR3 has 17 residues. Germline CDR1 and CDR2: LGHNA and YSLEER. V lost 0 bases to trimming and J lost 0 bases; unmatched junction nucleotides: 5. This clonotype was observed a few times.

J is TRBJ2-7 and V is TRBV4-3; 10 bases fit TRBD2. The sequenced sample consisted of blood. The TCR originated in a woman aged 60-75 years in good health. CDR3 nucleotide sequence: TGCGCCAGCAGCCAAGATGGGACTAGCGCAAGCTCCTACGAGCAGTACTTC. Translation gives CASSQDGTSASSYEQYF.